What follows are 2 T cell receptor beta chains derived from one specimen sequenced in a study of Ad26.COV2.S vaccination and SARS-CoV-2 variants. Treatment denoted: about 20 received Ad26.COV2.S at low or high dose, single or two shots; several received placebo; per-sample allocation not given. Sampling took place 63 days after the first vaccine or placebo injection. Assay used: immunoSEQ multiplex PCR; TCRdb lists only in-frame clones, some missing. The sample lists around 500,000 clones; about 88% were seen once. The source material was peripheral blood, sampled in a trial of Ad26.COV2.S vaccine versus placebo. Source of these receptors: a person aged 18-65 years who received the Ad26.COV2.S COVID-19 vaccine or a placebo.

The chain has TRBV11-3 and TRBJ2-1; D not resolved. The ends were cut back, 5 bases at V and 10 bases at J, with 15 bases in the middle. This CDR3 region has 13 residues. Germline values: CDR1 SGHNT, CDR2 YENEEA. Here the CDR3 reads CASSPKPHGEQFF. Here the CDR3 DNA reads TGTGCCAGCAGCCCCAAACCTCATGGAGAGCAGTTCTTC.

As to this clone: Other DNA sequences from this sample encode an identical CDR3 as well. This chain uses TRBV5-1 with TRBJ2-5, with 10 bases lining up with TRBD1. Trimming removed 0 bases from V and 5 bases from J; junction bases left unmatched: 1. Looked up from germline, CDR1 is SGHRS and CDR2 is YFSETQ. There are 14 residues in the CDR3. The CDR3 loop reads CASSLGGQGETQYF. For the CDR3, the DNA is TGCGCCAGCAGCTTGGGGGGACAGGGGGAGACCCAGTACTTC.